A selection of T cell receptor beta chains follows, all from one sample in a study of T-cell memory formation after mild COVID-19. TCRdb itself ran the 5' RACE reads through MiXCR, one entry per CDR3 protein. Counted here are fewer than 250,000 distinct CDR3 sequences, about 11% occurring once; the ten biggest clones make up roughly 3.2%. Sequencing was carried out using PBMCs or a T cell subset sorted from them (not recorded which). These receptors all stem from a young man who had mild COVID-19 (a few samples of this study predate the infection). Cell type and time point are not known. CDR3s include the opening cysteine and the closing phenylalanine or tryptophan. A D gene is named only where the DNA matches it firmly. A row's size may be missing; if present it is once, few, many or a size class.

v_call,d_call,clone_size,j_call,cdr3_aa,cdr3_nt
TRBV6-2/TRBV6-3,-,-,TRBJ1-1,CASSHGSEAFF,TGTGCCAGCAGCCATGGGTCTGAAGCTTTCTTT
TRBV6-6,-,-,TRBJ1-2,CASSNNSPYGYTF,TGTGCCAGCAGCAACAATTCACCCTATGGCTACACCTTC
TRBV12-3/TRBV12-4,-,few,TRBJ2-1,CASNQRQARNEQFF,TGTGCCAGCAACCAACGACAGGCTCGAAATGAGCAGTTCTTC
TRBV5-4,TRBD1,few,TRBJ1-1,CASSLEGGQRAFF,TGTGCCAGCAGCTTGGAAGGGGGCCAGAGGGCTTTCTTT
TRBV24-1,TRBD2,-,TRBJ2-3,CATSDSGLGDTDTQYF,TGTGCCACCAGTGACTCGGGACTAGGAGACACAGATACGCAGTATTTT
TRBV4-3,-,-,TRBJ2-7,CASSGGVAYEQYF,TGCGCCAGCTCCGGCGGGGTCGCCTACGAGCAGTACTTC
TRBV6-2/TRBV6-3,TRBD1,-,TRBJ2-5,CASSKRLTGWETQYF,TGTGCCAGCAGCAAGAGATTGACAGGGTGGGAGACCCAGTACTTC
TRBV2,TRBD1,few,TRBJ2-1,CASSPDRGRYNEQFF,TGTGCCAGCAGTCCGGACAGGGGACGCTACAATGAGCAGTTCTTC
TRBV24-1,-,few,TRBJ2-1,CATSDLHGVRDEQFF,TGTGCCACCAGTGATTTGCACGGGGTTAGGGATGAGCAGTTCTTC
TRBV6-1,-,few,TRBJ1-5,CASSDQGGQPQHF,TGTGCCAGCAGTGATCAAGGGGGTCAGCCCCAGCATTTT
TRBV7-9,-,many,TRBJ2-3,CASSPGGGRTDTQYF,TGTGCCAGCAGCCCAGGGGGGGGCCGCACAGATACGCAGTATTTT
TRBV6-2/TRBV6-3,-,-,TRBJ2-7,CASTKQDGAYEQYF,TGTGCCAGCACAAAGCAGGACGGAGCTTACGAGCAGTACTTC
TRBV5-1,TRBD1,-,TRBJ1-6,CASSLSPARQGSSYNSPLHF,TGCGCCAGCAGCTTGTCCCCCGCTCGACAGGGGAGCTCCTATAATTCACCCCTCCACTTT
TRBV29-1,TRBD2,-,TRBJ2-2,CSVQLAGNTGELFF,TGCAGCGTTCAACTAGCGGGGAACACCGGGGAGCTGTTTTTT
TRBV24-1,TRBD1,-,TRBJ2-1,CATSDLRLGGSIVGTGSLDEQFF,TGTGCCACCAGTGATTTACGACTCGGGGGCTCTATTGTGGGGACAGGGTCCCTGGATGAGCAGTTCTTC
TRBV11-2,-,-,TRBJ1-1,CASSLSWGTEAFF,TGTGCCAGCAGCTTATCGTGGGGGACTGAAGCTTTCTTT
TRBV18,-,few,TRBJ2-2,CASSPYTGRMNTGELFF,TGTGCCAGCTCACCATATACGGGACGGATGAACACCGGGGAGCTGTTTTTT
TRBV7-9,TRBD2,many,TRBJ2-1,CASSLSLAGSYNEQFF,TGTGCCAGCAGCTTATCGCTAGCGGGGTCCTACAATGAGCAGTTCTTC
TRBV2,-,-,TRBJ1-2,CASSEGSYGYTF,TGTGCCAGCTCGGAAGGGAGCTATGGCTACACCTTC
TRBV10-3,TRBD2,-,TRBJ2-5,CASSRGLAGSETQYF,TGTGCCTCCAGCAGGGGACTAGCGGGGTCGGAGACCCAGTACTTC
TRBV12-3/TRBV12-4,TRBD1,-,TRBJ1-2,CASSLGQFNYGYTF,TGTGCCAGCAGCCTGGGACAGTTTAACTATGGCTACACCTTC
TRBV20-1,-,few,TRBJ1-5,CSARDRGQGTWGEPQHF,TGCAGTGCTAGAGATCGAGGTCAGGGGACATGGGGGGAGCCCCAGCATTTT
TRBV12-3/TRBV12-4,-,-,TRBJ1-3,CASSTWTLPSGNTIYF,TGTGCCAGCAGTACGTGGACACTCCCCTCTGGAAACACCATATATTTT
TRBV11-3,TRBD1,-,TRBJ2-3,CASSPQGAGDTQYF,TGTGCCAGCAGCCCACAGGGGGCGGGAGATACGCAGTATTTT
TRBV4-2,-,few,TRBJ2-2,CASSPKPNTGELFF,TGTGCCAGCAGCCCGAAGCCGAACACCGGGGAGCTGTTTTTT
TRBV5-6,-,-,TRBJ1-2,CASSRKGGALNYGYTF,TGTGCCAGCAGCCGAAAGGGGGGGGCTCTAAACTATGGCTACACCTTC
TRBV7-2,TRBD2,-,TRBJ2-1,CASSLPPRGLDGQFF,TGTGCCAGCAGCTTACCCCCCCGGGGACTAGACGGGCAGTTCTTC
TRBV7-3,TRBD2,-,TRBJ2-3,CASSQRGGAGTDTQYF,TGTGCCAGCAGCCAACGGGGGGGAGCCGGCACAGATACGCAGTATTTT
TRBV29-1,-,many,TRBJ2-5,CSVSSSIGQETQYF,TGCAGCGTTTCCTCCTCCATCGGCCAAGAGACCCAGTACTTC
TRBV6-1,TRBD2,-,TRBJ2-1,CASSATSGGAYEQFF,TGTGCCAGCAGCGCGACTAGCGGGGGGGCTTATGAGCAGTTCTTC
TRBV2,-,few,TRBJ1-1,CASNAGFRADTEAFF,TGTGCCAGCAACGCAGGGTTCAGGGCTGACACTGAAGCTTTCTTT
TRBV6-6,TRBD1,-,TRBJ2-5,CASTPTGTGTQYF,TGTGCCAGCACCCCAACAGGGACAGGGACCCAGTACTTC
TRBV12-3/TRBV12-4,-,few,TRBJ1-1,CASSRIPNMNTEAFF,TGTGCCAGCAGCCGGATCCCTAACATGAACACTGAAGCTTTCTTT
TRBV7-8,-,few,TRBJ2-1,CASSLVRGGRTSGNEQFF,TGTGCCAGCAGCTTAGTAAGGGGCGGCAGAACCTCAGGGAATGAGCAGTTCTTC
TRBV18,-,few,TRBJ1-1,CASSPFSGNTEAFF,TGTGCCAGCTCACCTTTTTCCGGGAACACTGAAGCTTTCTTT
TRBV7-8,-,-,TRBJ1-6,CASSSPPGGNNSPLHF,TGTGCCAGCAGCTCTCCCCCGGGAGGGAATAATTCACCCCTCCACTTT
TRBV5-1,-,few,TRBJ2-5,CASSTGQGTETQYF,TGCGCCAGCAGCACAGGGCAGGGGACAGAGACCCAGTACTTC
TRBV6-5,-,-,TRBJ1-4,CASSYTDTEKLFF,TGTGCCAGCAGTTACACGGACACTGAAAAACTGTTTTTT
TRBV4-3,-,few,TRBJ2-1,CASSQDPRGTSSYNEQFF,TGCGCCAGCAGCCAAGATCCGAGGGGGACGAGCTCCTACAATGAGCAGTTCTTC
TRBV20-1,TRBD1,few,TRBJ2-3,CSAYTGETDTQYF,TGCAGTGCTTATACAGGGGAAACAGATACGCAGTATTTT
TRBV7-2,-,-,TRBJ1-5,CASSLNEVQPQHF,TGTGCCAGCAGCTTAAACGAAGTTCAGCCCCAGCATTTT
TRBV5-1,-,few,TRBJ2-1,CASSSPLPNEQFF,TGCGCCAGCAGCTCGCCCCTACCCAATGAGCAGTTCTTC
TRBV9,-,few,TRBJ2-1,CASSVSPRRAGNEQFF,TGTGCCAGCAGCGTCTCCCCCCGGCGCGCTGGGAATGAGCAGTTCTTC
TRBV5-1,-,-,TRBJ2-1,CASSLHPGTQFF,TGCGCCAGCAGCCTACACCCGGGCACGCAGTTCTTC
TRBV27,TRBD1,few,TRBJ2-7,CASTTLTGGREQYF,TGTGCCAGCACTACATTGACAGGGGGGCGCGAGCAGTACTTC
TRBV12-3/TRBV12-4,TRBD1,few,TRBJ1-3,CASSSGTGLGNTIYF,TGTGCCAGCAGTTCGGGGACAGGGCTCGGAAACACCATATATTTT
TRBV3-1,TRBD1,-,TRBJ1-1,CASSPIPGQGPTEAFF,TGTGCCAGCAGCCCGATTCCGGGACAGGGCCCCACTGAAGCTTTCTTT
TRBV4-2,-,few,TRBJ2-3,CASSQENGVGSTQYF,TGTGCCAGCAGCCAAGAGAATGGGGTGGGATCTACGCAGTATTTT
TRBV6-5,-,-,TRBJ1-2,CASSWGYGYTF,TGTGCCAGCAGTTGGGGCTATGGCTACACCTTC
TRBV5-1,TRBD1,-,TRBJ2-5,CASSLLGQGQETQYF,TGCGCCAGCAGCTTGCTGGGACAGGGACAAGAGACCCAGTACTTC
TRBV20-1,-,many,TRBJ1-5,CSARDSNQPQHF,TGCAGTGCTAGAGACTCGAATCAGCCCCAGCATTTT
TRBV12-3/TRBV12-4,-,few,TRBJ2-2,CASSPSVTGELFF,TGTGCCAGCAGCCCTTCAGTGACCGGGGAGCTGTTTTTT